This T cell receptor (beta chain) was profiled in a study of T cell repertoires in cytomegalovirus infection. As for the study in general: Both CMV infection and a matching HLA type were indicated by public TCR beta signatures.

TCRdb reprocessed the reads with MiXCR, giving one entry per CDR3 protein. The table has fewer than 150,000 distinct CDR3 sequences, roughly 31% seen once. This clonotype turned up a few times. Antigen: not known. Per germline, CDR1 SEHNR and CDR2 FQNEAQ (reference sequence). This CDR3 has 12 residues. Trimming removed 4 bases at V and 5 bases at J, with 9 bases between. This sample comprised CD8+ T cells from cultured PBMCs, obtained from culture after CMV antigen stimulation. The chain couples TRBV7-9 to TRBJ2-7; D remains ambiguous. This sequence originates from a human donor in good health (CMV status not recorded). Some clones in this sample may be carry-over from other donors' samples. The CDR3, as DNA: TGTGCCAGCAGCTCCGACATGGACGAGCAGTACTTC. Protein product: CASSSDMDEQYF.